This TCR beta chain emerged from a study of T-cell reconstitution after alpha-beta-depleted transplantation in children. Unique molecular identifiers were incorporated into the prepared TCRbeta library. TCRdb reprocessed the PCR reads via MiXCR and lists one record per CDR3 protein. This sample carries 600,000 to 700,000 distinct CDR3 sequences, 16% of them seen once, and the ten largest clones take 1.1%. Deletions cut 0 bases from V and 2 bases from J, with 19 bases between. The CDR3 runs to 18 residues. The germline CDR1 and CDR2 sequences are MGHDK and SYGVNS. Material: PBMCs from the stem cell graft donor, obtained from the stem cell graft. This rearrangement joins TRBV25-1 to TRBJ2-5, with D uncertain. The clonotype comes from a human donor who donated a stem cell graft to a child with acute myeloid leukemia. The CDR3 nucleotides read TGTGCCAGCAGTGAATACGGAGCTGAACATAACCCACAAGAGACCCAGTACTTC. Encoded protein: CASSEYGAEHNPQETQYF.